This TCR beta chain derives from a study of patients and donors after allogeneic stem cell transplantation. The germline gives CDR1 LGHNA, CDR2 YSLEER. The length of the CDR3 is 16 residues. V trimming: 3 bases; J trimming: 3 bases; junction bases outside the gene matches: 7. Via MiXCR, TCRdb re-called the RT-PCR reads, giving one row per CDR3 protein. This table has about a million distinct CDR3 sequences, 18% appearing once. The sample consisted of blood, either unsorted or a sorted T cell fraction (not recorded which). The origin of this receptor is a human donor who was either an allogeneic HSCT recipient or a stem cell or donor lymphocyte infusion donor (not recorded which). It is not recorded whose cells these are; they may come from a transplant donor. The gene calls are TRBV4-3 and TRBJ2-2; the match to TRBD1 covers 7 bases. CDR3 sequence (DNA): TGCGCCAGCAGCCAGGATGGACAGGACTACACCGGGGAGCTGTTTTTT. This translates into CASSQDGQDYTGELFF.